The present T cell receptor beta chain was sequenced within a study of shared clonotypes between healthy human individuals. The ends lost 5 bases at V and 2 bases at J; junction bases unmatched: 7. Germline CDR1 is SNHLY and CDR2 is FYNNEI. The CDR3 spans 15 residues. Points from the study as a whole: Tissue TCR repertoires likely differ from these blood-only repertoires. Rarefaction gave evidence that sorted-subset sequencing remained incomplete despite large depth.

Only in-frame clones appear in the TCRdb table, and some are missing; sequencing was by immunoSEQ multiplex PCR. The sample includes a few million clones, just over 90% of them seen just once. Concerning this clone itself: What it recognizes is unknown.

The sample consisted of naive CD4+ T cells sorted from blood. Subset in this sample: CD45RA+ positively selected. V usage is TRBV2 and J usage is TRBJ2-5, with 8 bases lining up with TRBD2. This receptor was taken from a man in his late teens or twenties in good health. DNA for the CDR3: TGTGCCAGCAGTTCAGCGGGAGTGGGGCAAGAGACCCAGTACTTC. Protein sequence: CASSSAGVGQETQYF.